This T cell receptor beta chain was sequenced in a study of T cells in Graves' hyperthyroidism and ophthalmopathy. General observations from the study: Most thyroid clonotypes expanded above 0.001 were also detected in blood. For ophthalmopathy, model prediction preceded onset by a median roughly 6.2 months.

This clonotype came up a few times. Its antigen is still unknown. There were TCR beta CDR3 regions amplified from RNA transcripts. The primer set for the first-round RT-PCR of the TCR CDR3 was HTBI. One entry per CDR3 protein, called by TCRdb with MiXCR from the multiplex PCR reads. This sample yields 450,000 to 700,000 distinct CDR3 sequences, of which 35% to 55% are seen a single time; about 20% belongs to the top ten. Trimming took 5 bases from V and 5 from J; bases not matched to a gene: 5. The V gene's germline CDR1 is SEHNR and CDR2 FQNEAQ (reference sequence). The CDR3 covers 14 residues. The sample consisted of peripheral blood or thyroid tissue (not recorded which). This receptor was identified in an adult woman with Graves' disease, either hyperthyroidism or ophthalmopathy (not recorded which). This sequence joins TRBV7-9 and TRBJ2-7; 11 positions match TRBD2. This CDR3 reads CASSPSGRPHEQYF. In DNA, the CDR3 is TGTGCCAGCAGCCCTAGCGGGAGGCCCCACGAGCAGTACTTC.